The source of this T cell receptor (beta chain) is a study of shared T cell receptors in the human thymus. Profiled with immunoSEQ multiplex PCR; TCRdb holds only in-frame clones, not every one. The table has just under 550,000 clones, about four fifths seen once; the top ten hold more than 0.01%. V lost 4 bases to trimming and J lost 0 bases, with 12 bases between them. Germline V CDR1 and CDR2: LNHDA, SQIVND (reference sequence). The CDR3 totals 15 residues. A further study also used this sample, focusing on human thymus T cells. According to that study: Each of the donors was a healthy Finnish infant who was undergoing open corrective cardiac surgery for congenital heart defects. Thymus specimens were resections from corrective heart surgery. Both thymic and peripheral blood repertoires showed apparently biased V and J usage.

The origin of this receptor is a boy younger than two with a congenital heart defect. The chain is built from TRBV19 and TRBJ1-1; tentatively, D is TRBD1 (6 bases). The sample comprised thymocytes. CDR3 in DNA: TGTGCCAGTAGTAGCCGACGGACAGTGAACACTGAAGCTTTCTTT. Amino acid sequence: CASSSRRTVNTEAFF.